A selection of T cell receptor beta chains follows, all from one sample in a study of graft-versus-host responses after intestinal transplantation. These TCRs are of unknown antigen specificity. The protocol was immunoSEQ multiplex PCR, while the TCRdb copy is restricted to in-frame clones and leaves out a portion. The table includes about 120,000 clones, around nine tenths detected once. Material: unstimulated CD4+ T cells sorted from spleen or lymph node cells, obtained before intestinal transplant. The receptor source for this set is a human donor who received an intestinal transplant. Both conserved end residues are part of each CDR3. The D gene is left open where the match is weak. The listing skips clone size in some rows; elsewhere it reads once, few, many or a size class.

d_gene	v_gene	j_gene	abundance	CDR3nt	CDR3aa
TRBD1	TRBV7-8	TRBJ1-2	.	TGTGCCAGCAGCTCCACCACGGACAGGGTCTTTGGCTACACCTTC	CASSSTTDRVFGYTF
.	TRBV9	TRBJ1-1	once	TGTGCCAGCAGCGACCGATACAGCATGAACACTGAAGCTTTCTTT	CASSDRYSMNTEAFF
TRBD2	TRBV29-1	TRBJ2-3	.	TGCAGCGGTATACTAGCGACTAGCACAGATACGCAGTATTTT	CSGILATSTDTQYF
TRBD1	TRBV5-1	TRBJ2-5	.	TGCGCCAGCAGCTTGGACAGACAGGGAAAGACCCAGTACTTC	CASSLDRQGKTQYF
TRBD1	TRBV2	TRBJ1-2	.	TGTGCCAGCAGCGGGGACAGGCCTTATGGCTACACCTTC	CASSGDRPYGYTF
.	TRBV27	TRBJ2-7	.	TGTGCCAGCAACCTATTCGCCGGGACAAACCTAAACGAGCAGTACTTC	CASNLFAGTNLNEQYF
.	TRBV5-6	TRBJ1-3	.	TGTGCCAGCAGCTTCGGACTGTCAGACGATGGAAACACCATATATTTT	CASSFGLSDDGNTIYF
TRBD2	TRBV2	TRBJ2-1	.	TGTGCCAGCAGAACTCTAGCGGGGGAGCTAAATGAGCAGTTCTTC	CASRTLAGELNEQFF
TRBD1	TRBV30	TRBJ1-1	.	TGTGCCTGGAGAGACAGGGACACTGAAGCTTTCTTT	CAWRDRDTEAFF
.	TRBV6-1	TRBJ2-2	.	TGTGCCAGCAGGGGCCTCAACACCGGGGAGCTGTTTTTT	CASRGLNTGELFF
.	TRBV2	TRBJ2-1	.	TGTGCCAGCAGTGAAATGACAAGGAATGAGCAGTTCTTC	CASSEMTRNEQFF
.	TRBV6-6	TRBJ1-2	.	TGTGCCAGCAGTTACTCGCAGGGGTACTATGGCTACACCTTC	CASSYSQGYYGYTF
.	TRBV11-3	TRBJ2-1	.	TGTGCCAGCAGCTTAGGGCCCAACAATGAGCAGTTCTTC	CASSLGPNNEQFF
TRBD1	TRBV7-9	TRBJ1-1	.	TGTGCCAGCAGCCTAGGGACAGCGGGAGGGATTCCTGAAGCTTTCTTT	CASSLGTAGGIPEAFF
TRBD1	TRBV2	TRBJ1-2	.	TGTGCCAGCAGGATGACAGGGGAACGCTATGGCTACACCTTC	CASRMTGERYGYTF
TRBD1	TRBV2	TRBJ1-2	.	TGTGCCAGCAGTGTAGGACAGGCGCTATCTGGTGGCTACACCTTC	CASSVGQALSGGYTF
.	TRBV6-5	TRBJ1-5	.	TGTGCCAGCAGTGAGGGCAATCAGCCCCAGCATTTT	CASSEGNQPQHF
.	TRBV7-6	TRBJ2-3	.	TGTGCCAGCAGCTTAGGACAGGGCACAGATACGCAGTATTTT	CASSLGQGTDTQYF
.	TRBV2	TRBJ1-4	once	TGTGCCAGCAGTGAATTCGGTACCCATAATGAAAAACTGTTTTTT	CASSEFGTHNEKLFF
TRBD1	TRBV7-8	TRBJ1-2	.	TGTGCCAGCAGCATGAACAGGGGCCTGGGCGGCTACACCTTC	CASSMNRGLGGYTF
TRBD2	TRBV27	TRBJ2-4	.	TGTGCCAGCAGCCCCTTACTAGCGGGGGGGTCCGGCATTCAGTACTTC	CASSPLLAGGSGIQYF
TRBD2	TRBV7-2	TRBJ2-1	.	TGTGCCAGCAGCCCCTACGGGCTAGCGGGGAGGTATGAGCAGTTCTTC	CASSPYGLAGRYEQFF
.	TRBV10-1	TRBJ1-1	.	TGCGCCAGCAGTGCGACAGTCGGGAACACTGAAGCTTTCTTT	CASSATVGNTEAFF
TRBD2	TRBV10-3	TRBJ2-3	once	TGTGCCATCAGTCAAACTAGCGGGAGGAGCACAGATACGCAGTATTTT	CAISQTSGRSTDTQYF
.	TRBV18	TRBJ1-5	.	TGTGCCAGCTCACCGGAAGTCAGGGGAAGCAATCAGCCCCAGCATTTT	CASSPEVRGSNQPQHF
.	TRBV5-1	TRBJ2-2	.	TGCGCCAGCAGCTCTACAGGGAACGGGGAGCTGTTTTTT	CASSSTGNGELFF
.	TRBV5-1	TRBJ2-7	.	TGCGCCAGCATCGGACAAACCTACGAGCAGTACTTC	CASIGQTYEQYF
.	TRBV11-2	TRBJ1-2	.	TGTGCCAGCAGCTTAGATCGAGGAATTGGTGGCTATGGCTACACCTTC	CASSLDRGIGGYGYTF
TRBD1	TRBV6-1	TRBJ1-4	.	TGTGCCAGCAGTGTCATACAGGGGGCTAATGAAAAACTGTTTTTT	CASSVIQGANEKLFF
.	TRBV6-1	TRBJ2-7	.	TGTGCCAGCGAATGGACAGCCCGAATGCCTTACGAGCAGTACTTC	CASEWTARMPYEQYF
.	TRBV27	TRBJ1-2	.	TGTGCCAGCAGTTCCCTAGCGGGACGGCAGCCGTATGGCTACACCTTC	CASSSLAGRQPYGYTF
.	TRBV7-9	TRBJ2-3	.	TGTGCCAGCAGCTTTAGCGGAGGAACAGATACGCAGTATTTT	CASSFSGGTDTQYF
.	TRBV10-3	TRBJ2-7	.	TGTGCCATCAGTGAGAGTCGGACATCTGTTTCTTTGCAGTACTTC	CAISESRTSVSLQYF
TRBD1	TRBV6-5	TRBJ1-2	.	TGTGCCAGCAGTCGGGACAGGCGCGGCTACACCTTC	CASSRDRRGYTF
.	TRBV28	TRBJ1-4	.	TGTGCCTGCATGGGGCCTCTACCAAATGAAAAACTGTTTTTT	CACMGPLPNEKLFF
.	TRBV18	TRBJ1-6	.	TGTGCCAGCTCACCAACGGGGAATGGTTCACCCCTCCACTTT	CASSPTGNGSPLHF
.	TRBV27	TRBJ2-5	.	TGTGCCAGCGGGAGGGAGACCCAGTACTTC	CASGRETQYF
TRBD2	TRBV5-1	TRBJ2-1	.	TGCGCCAGCAGCTTAAGCGGGGTCTCCTACAATGAGCAGTTCTTC	CASSLSGVSYNEQFF
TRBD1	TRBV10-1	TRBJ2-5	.	TGCGCCAGCAGTGAGGGGACAGCGACCGGCCAAGAGACCCAGTACTTC	CASSEGTATGQETQYF
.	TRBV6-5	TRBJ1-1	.	TGTGCCAGCAGTTTCGGGGGAATGAACACTGAAGCTTTCTTT	CASSFGGMNTEAFF
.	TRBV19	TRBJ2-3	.	TGTGCCAGTAGTATGGCCCGGGGTTCAGATACGCAGTATTTT	CASSMARGSDTQYF
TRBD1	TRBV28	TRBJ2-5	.	TGTGCCAGCAGGAGAGGAGGGACAGGGGAAGAGACCCAGTACTTC	CASRRGGTGEETQYF
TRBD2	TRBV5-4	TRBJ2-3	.	TGTGCCAGCAGCTTGCCCAGCGGGGAAACGCAGTATTTT	CASSLPSGETQYF
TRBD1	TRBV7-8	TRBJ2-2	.	TGTGCCAGCAGCCCGGACAGGACCGGGGAGCTGTTTTTT	CASSPDRTGELFF
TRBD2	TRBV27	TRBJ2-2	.	TGTGCCAGCAGACTAGCGGGGGGCACCGGGGAGCTGTTTTTT	CASRLAGGTGELFF
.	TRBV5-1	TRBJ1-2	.	TGCGCCAGCAGCCTAGGACAGCTTGAGTATGGCTACACCTTC	CASSLGQLEYGYTF
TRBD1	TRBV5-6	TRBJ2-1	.	TGTGCCAGCAGCTTCCCGGGACAGGGGTACAATGAGCAGTTCTTC	CASSFPGQGYNEQFF
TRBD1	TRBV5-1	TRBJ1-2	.	TGCGCCAGCAGCTTGGGTGGGACAGGGTATGGCTACACCTTC	CASSLGGTGYGYTF
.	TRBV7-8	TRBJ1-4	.	TGTGCCAGCAGCTTAGCCCGGGCAGGGGTGAATGAAAAACTGTTTTTT	CASSLARAGVNEKLFF
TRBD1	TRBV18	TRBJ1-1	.	TGTGCCAGCTCACACGGACCGGGACAGGGGATTGAAGCTTTCTTT	CASSHGPGQGIEAFF
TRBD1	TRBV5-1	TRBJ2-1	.	TGCGCCAGCACCCTAGGACAGGGGGCGGGCAATGAGCAGTTCTTC	CASTLGQGAGNEQFF
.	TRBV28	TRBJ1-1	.	TGTGCCAGCAGACAATCCTACACTGAAGCTTTCTTT	CASRQSYTEAFF
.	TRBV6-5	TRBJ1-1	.	TGTGCCAGCCGATACTACATGGGGGGTAAGGGAACTGAAGCTTTCTTT	CASRYYMGGKGTEAFF
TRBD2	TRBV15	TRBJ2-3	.	TGTGCCACCAGCACCCTAGCGGGACTGATAGATACGCAGTATTTT	CATSTLAGLIDTQYF
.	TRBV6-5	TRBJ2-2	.	TGTGCCACCACGACAGGAAACACCGGGGAGCTGTTTTTT	CATTTGNTGELFF
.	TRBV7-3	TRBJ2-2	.	TGTGCCAGCAGCTTAAACCCGGGACTCAACACCGGGGAGCTGTTTTTT	CASSLNPGLNTGELFF
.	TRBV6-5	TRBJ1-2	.	TGTGCCAGCAGAGGAGGCGGCTACACCTTC	CASRGGGYTF
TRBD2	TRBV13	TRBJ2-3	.	TGTGCCAGCAGCCGGACTAGCGGGGCGTCGGGGAGGCGGTTATATACGCAGTATTTT	CASSRTSGASGRRLYTQYF
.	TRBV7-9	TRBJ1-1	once	TGTGCCAGCAGCTTAGTTGGCAGGGTAACCACTGAAGCTTTCTTT	CASSLVGRVTTEAFF
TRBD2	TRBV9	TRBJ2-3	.	TGTGCCAGCAGCGTAGGACTAGCGGCCACAGATACGCAGTATTTT	CASSVGLAATDTQYF